Reported below is one T cell receptor (beta chain). The data are from a study of blood T cell repertoires in COVID-19. Looking at the study overall: Sources were T cells, B-cell-depleted T cells, or PBMCs; the material itself was cDNA or gDNA.

As originally analysed: Nucleated cell number was recorded as an estimate derived from reference gene primer amplification. Method: immunoSEQ multiplex PCR; TCRdb's copy keeps in-frame clones and lacks some. The V and J calls and the clone size are those of that table, but D and trimming were determined from the DNA. The table records 85,000 to 100,000 clones, approximately 79% of them present only once. The CDR3 extends over 15 amino acids. The V gene's germline CDR1 is ENHRY and CDR2 SYGVKD. After removal of 0 bases from V and 6 bases from J, the junction contained 6 bases not matched to a gene. This receptor was identified in a woman at least 80 years old with active or convalescent COVID-19. This sequence joins TRBV10-3 and TRBJ1-2; TRBD1 matches 8 bases. Sequences were obtained from peripheral blood. CDR3 in DNA: TGTGCCATCAGTGAGTCTGGACAGGGTGGGGATGGCTACACCTTC. Translation gives CAISESGQGGDGYTF.